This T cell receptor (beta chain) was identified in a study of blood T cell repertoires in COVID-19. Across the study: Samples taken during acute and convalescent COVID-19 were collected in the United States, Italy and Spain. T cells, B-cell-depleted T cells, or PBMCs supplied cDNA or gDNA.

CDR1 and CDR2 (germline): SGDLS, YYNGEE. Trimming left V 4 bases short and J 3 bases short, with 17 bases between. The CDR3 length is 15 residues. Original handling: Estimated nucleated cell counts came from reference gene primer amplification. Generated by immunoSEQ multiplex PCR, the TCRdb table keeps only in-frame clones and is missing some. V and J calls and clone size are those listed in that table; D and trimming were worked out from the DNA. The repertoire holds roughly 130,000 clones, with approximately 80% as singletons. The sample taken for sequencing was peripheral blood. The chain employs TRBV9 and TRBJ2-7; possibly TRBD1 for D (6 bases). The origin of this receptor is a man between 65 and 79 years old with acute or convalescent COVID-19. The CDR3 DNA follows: TGTGCCAGCAGCACGAGGGGGACCGTTGACTACGAGCAGTACTTC. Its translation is CASSTRGTVDYEQYF.